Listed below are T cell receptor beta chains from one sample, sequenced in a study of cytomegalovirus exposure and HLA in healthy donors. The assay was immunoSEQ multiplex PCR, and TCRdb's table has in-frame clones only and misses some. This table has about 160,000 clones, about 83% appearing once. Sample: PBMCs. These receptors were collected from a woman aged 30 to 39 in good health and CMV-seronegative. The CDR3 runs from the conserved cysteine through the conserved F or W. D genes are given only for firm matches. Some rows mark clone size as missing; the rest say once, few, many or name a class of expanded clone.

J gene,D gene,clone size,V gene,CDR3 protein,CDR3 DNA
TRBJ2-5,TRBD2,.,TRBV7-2,CASSLAKSGGGKTQYF,TGTGCCAGCAGCTTAGCGAAGTCGGGCGGGGGAAAGACCCAGTACTTC
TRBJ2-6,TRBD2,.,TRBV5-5,CASSLASGSSGANVLTF,TGTGCCAGCAGCTTGGCCAGCGGGAGCTCTGGGGCCAACGTCCTGACTTTC
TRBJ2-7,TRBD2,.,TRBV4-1,CASSQRTSGRASLREQYF,TGCGCCAGCAGCCAAAGAACTAGCGGGAGGGCCTCGCTGAGGGAGCAGTACTTC
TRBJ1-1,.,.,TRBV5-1,CASSVDPGRTEAFF,TGCGCCAGCAGCGTGGACCCGGGTCGAACTGAAGCTTTCTTT
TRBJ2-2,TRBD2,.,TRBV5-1,CASSLGLAGDGELFF,TGCGCCAGCAGCTTGGGCCTAGCGGGAGACGGGGAGCTGTTTTTT
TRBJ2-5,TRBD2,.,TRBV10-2,CASTRLAGEVETQYF,TGCGCCAGCACCAGACTAGCGGGGGAGGTTGAGACCCAGTACTTC
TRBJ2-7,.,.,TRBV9,CASSFRYSGEQYF,TGTGCCAGCAGCTTCCGATACTCCGGCGAGCAGTACTTC
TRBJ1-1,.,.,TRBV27,CASRGGANTEAFF,TGTGCCAGCAGAGGGGGTGCGAACACTGAAGCTTTCTTT
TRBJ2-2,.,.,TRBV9,CASSVYGGNTGELFF,TGTGCCAGCAGCGTATACGGCGGGAACACCGGGGAGCTGTTTTTT
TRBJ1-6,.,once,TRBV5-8,CASSPGRARGNSPLHF,TGTGCCAGCAGCCCCGGACGTGCCAGGGGTAATTCACCCCTCCACTTT
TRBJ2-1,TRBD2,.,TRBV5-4,CASSPTSGRRSYNEQFF,TGTGCCAGCAGCCCTACTAGCGGGAGACGCTCCTACAATGAGCAGTTCTTC
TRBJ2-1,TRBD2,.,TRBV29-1,CSARERESSNEQFF,TGCAGCGCTCGGGAGCGGGAGTCATCAAATGAGCAGTTCTTC
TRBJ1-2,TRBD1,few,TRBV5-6,CASSLRTGPSTF,TGTGCCAGCAGCTTAAGGACAGGCCCTAGTACCTTC
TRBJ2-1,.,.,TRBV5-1,CASSLDSYAYNEQFF,TGCGCCAGCAGCTTGGACAGCTACGCTTACAATGAGCAGTTCTTC
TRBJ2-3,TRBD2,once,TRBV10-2,CASRRASGSLTDTQYF,TGCGCCAGCAGGAGGGCTAGCGGGAGTCTCACAGATACGCAGTATTTT
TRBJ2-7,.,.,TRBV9,CASSVWDTEEQYF,TGTGCCAGCAGCGTTTGGGACACGGAAGAGCAGTACTTC
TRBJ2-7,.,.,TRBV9,CASSVNGGQGDEQYF,TGTGCCAGCAGCGTTAACGGGGGTCAAGGAGACGAGCAGTACTTC